This T cell receptor (beta chain) was identified during a study of pediatric ulcerative colitis. Study-level background: Seven or eight patients showed pancolitis and two showed left-sided colitis.

Study-level results: Rectal repertoires separated controls, mild-moderate and acute severe colitis.

In its sample, this clone was seen a few times. Its target is not known. Some clones are missing from TCRdb's copy, which holds only in-frame ones; the method was immunoSEQ multiplex PCR. The repertoire has over 20,000 clones, roughly two thirds of them found once; the top ten carry 15%. During colonoscopy, one to two rectal pinch biopsies were collected. Input material: gut tissue. This clonotype was sampled from a boy younger than 18 with severe ulcerative colitis.

CDR3 DNA sequence: TGTGCCAGCAGTCATCAACCCTGGGGGACCCAGTACTTC. This codes for CASSHQPWGTQYF. The V and J genes are TRBV27 and TRBJ2-5; no firm D call. Between the trimmed V and J ends, which lost 5 bases and 7 bases, there was a span of 14 bases. This CDR3 region has 13 residues. The germline V gene encodes CDR1 MNHEY and CDR2 SMNVEV (reference sequence).